This T cell receptor (beta chain) appears in the sequencing data of a study of T cell responses to AZD1222 COVID-19 vaccine. Study-wide points: Close to half of all spike-specific TCRs reportedly target regions of the variants that are unmutated.

As to this clone: Its antigen is unknown.

The V gene's germline CDR1 is SEHNR and CDR2 FQNEAQ (reference sequence). This CDR3 contains 18 residues. J was trimmed by 0 bases and V by 3 bases; bases with no gene match: 6. The repertoire was sequenced with immunoSEQ multiplex PCR; TCRdb's copy has only in-frame clones and lacks some. The sample carries 150,000 to 200,000 clones, around 93% recorded once. The sample here was peripheral blood, taken on day 0 of AZD1222 vaccination. The receptor was isolated from an adult in good health. This rearrangement joins TRBV7-9 to TRBJ2-1; 12 nucleotides align to TRBD2. CDR3 DNA: TGTGCCAGCAGCTTTACTAGCGGGAGGAACCGCTCCTACAATGAGCAGTTCTTC. Translation gives CASSFTSGRNRSYNEQFF. Full variable domain (remainder filled in from reference TRBV7-9 and TRBJ2-1): DTGVSQNPRHKITKRGQNVTFRCDPISEHNRLYWYRQTLGQGPEFLTYFQNEAQLEKSRLLSDRFSAERPKGSFSTLEIQRTEQGDSAMYLCASSFTSGRNRSYNEQFFGPGTRLTVL.